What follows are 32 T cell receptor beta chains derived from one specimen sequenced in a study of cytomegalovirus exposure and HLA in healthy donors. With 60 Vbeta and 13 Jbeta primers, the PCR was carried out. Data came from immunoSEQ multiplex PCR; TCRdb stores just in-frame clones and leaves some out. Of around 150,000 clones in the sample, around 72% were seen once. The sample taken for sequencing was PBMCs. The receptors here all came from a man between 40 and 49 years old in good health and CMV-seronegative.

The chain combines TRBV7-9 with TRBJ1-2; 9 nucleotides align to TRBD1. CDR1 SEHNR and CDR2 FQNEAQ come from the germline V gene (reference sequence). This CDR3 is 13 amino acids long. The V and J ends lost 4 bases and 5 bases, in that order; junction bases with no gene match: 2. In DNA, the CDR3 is TGTGCCAGCAGCTCAGACAGGGGGTATGGCTACACCTTC. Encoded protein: CASSSDRGYGYTF.

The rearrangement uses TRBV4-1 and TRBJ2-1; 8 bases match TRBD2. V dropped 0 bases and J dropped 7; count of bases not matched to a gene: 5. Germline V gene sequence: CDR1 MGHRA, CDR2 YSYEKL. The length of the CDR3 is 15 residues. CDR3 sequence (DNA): TGCGCCAGCAGCCAAGACTTAGCGGGGAAAAATGAGCAGTTCTTC. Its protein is CASSQDLAGKNEQFF.

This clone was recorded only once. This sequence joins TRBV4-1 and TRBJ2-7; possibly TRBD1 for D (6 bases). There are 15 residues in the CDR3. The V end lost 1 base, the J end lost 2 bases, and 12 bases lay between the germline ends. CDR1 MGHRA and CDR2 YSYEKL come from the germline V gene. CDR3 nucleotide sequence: TGCGCCAGCAGCCAAGGACAGGATCCGACCTACGAGCAGTACTTC. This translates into CASSQGQDPTYEQYF.

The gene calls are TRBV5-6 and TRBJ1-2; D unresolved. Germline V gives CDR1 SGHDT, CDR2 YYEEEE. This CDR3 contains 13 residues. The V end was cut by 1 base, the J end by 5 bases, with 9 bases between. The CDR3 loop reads CASSLLPVYGYTF. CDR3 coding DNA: TGTGCCAGCAGCTTGTTACCAGTGTATGGCTACACCTTC. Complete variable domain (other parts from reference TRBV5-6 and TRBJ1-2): DAGVTQSPTHLIKTRGQQVTLRCSPKSGHDTVSWYQQALGQGPQFIFQYYEEEERQRGNFPDRFSGHQFPNYSSELNVNALLLGDSALYLCASSLLPVYGYTFGSGTRLTVV.

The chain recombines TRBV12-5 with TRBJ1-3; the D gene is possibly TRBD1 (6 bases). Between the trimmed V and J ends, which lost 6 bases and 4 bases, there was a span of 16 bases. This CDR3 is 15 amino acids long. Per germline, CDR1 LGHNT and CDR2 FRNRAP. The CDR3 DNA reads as TGTGCTAGTGGCCCCTCGACAGGCGCCGGAAACACCATATATTTT. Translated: CASGPSTGAGNTIYF.

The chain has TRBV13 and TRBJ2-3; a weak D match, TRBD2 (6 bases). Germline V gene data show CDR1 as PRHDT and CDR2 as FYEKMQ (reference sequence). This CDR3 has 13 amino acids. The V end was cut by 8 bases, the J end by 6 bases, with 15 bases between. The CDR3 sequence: CASSGTPADTQYF. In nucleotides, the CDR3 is TGTGCCAGCTCCGGGACTCCCGCCGATACGCAGTATTTT. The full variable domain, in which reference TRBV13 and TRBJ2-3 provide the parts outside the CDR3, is AAGVIQSPRHLIKEKRETATLKCYPIPRHDTVYWYQQGPGQDPQFLISFYEKMQSDKGSIPDRFSAQQFSDYHSELNMSSLELGDSALYFCASSGTPADTQYFGPGTRLTVL.

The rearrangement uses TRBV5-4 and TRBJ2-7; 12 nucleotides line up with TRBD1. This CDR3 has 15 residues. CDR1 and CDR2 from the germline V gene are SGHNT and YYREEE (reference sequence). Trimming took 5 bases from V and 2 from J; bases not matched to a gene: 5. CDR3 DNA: TGTGCCAGCAGGAGGGACAGGGGGCTTCCCTACGAGCAGTACTTC. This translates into CASRRDRGLPYEQYF.

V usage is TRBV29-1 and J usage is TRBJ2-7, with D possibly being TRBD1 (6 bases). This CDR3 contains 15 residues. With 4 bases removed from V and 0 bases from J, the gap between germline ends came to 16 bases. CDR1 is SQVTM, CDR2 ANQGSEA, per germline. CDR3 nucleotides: TGCAGCGTTGTTGATCGGCAGGGGACCTCCTACGAGCAGTACTTC. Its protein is CSVVDRQGTSYEQYF.

Written as DNA, the CDR3 is TGTGCCAGCAGTGAAGGGGGAGTGATGGGTCAGCCCCAGCATTTT. Translating gives CASSEGGVMGQPQHF. The V and J genes are TRBV6-1 and TRBJ1-5; no firm D call. The V end lost 1 base, the J end lost 6 bases, and 13 bases lay between the germline ends. The CDR3 is 15 amino acids. Germline assignment: CDR1 MNHNS and CDR2 SASEGT.

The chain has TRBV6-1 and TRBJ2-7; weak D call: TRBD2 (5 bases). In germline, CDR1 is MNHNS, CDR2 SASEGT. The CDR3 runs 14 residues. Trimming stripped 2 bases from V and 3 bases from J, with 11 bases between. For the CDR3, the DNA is TGTGCCAGCAGTGAATCGGGGATCCTCTACGAGCAGTACTTC. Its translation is CASSESGILYEQYF.

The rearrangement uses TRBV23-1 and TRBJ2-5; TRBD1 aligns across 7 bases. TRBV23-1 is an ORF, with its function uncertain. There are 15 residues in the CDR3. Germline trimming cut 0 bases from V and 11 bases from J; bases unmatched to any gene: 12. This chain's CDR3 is CASSQSDRAVDEQYF. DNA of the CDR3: TGCGCCAGCAGTCAATCAGACAGGGCGGTGGATGAGCAGTACTTC.

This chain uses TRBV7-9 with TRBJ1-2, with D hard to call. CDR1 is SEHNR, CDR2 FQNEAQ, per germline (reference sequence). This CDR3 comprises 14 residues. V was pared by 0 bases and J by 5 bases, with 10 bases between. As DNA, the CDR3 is TGTGCCAGCAGCTTAGCCGGCAGGCATTATGGCTACACCTTC. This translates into CASSLAGRHYGYTF.

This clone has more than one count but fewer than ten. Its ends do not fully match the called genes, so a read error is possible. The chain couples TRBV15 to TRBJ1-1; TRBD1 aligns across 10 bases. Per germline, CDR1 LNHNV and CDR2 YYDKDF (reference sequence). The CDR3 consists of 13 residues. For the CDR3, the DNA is TGTGCCTCCAGGACAGGGGGGAACACTGAAGCTTTCTTT. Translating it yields CASRTGGNTEAFF.

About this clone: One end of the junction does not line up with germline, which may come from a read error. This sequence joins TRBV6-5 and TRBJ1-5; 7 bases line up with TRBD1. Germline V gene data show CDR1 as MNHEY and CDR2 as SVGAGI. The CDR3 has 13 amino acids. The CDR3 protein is CASRWDRDQPQNF. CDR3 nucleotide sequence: TGTGCCAGCAGGTGGGACAGAGATCAGCCCCAGAATTTT.

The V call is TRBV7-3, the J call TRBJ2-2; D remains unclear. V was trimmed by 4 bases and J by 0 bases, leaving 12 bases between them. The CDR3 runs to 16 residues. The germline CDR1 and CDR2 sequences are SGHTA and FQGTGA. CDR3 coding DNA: TGTGCCAGCAGCTCCCGCCAGGCCACGAACACCGGGGAGCTGTTTTTT. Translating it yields CASSSRQATNTGELFF.

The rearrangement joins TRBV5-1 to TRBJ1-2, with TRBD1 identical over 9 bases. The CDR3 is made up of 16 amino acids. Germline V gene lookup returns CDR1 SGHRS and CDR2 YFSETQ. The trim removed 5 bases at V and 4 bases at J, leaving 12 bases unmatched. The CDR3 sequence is CASRPVPTGGTYGYTF. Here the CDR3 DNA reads TGCGCCAGCAGACCCGTCCCGACAGGGGGAACCTATGGCTACACCTTC.

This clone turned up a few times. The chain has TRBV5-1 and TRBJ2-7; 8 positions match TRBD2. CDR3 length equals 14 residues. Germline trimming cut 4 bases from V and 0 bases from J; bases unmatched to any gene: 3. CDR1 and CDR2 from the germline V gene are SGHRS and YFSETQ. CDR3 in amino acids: CASSRTSNSYEQYF. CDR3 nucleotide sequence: TGCGCCAGCAGCAGGACTAGCAACTCCTACGAGCAGTACTTC.

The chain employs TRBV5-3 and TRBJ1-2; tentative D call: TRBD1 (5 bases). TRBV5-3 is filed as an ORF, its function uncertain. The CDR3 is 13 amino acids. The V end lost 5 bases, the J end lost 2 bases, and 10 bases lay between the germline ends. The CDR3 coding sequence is TGTGCCAGAAGACCTGACAGCAACTATGGCTACACCTTC. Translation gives CARRPDSNYGYTF.

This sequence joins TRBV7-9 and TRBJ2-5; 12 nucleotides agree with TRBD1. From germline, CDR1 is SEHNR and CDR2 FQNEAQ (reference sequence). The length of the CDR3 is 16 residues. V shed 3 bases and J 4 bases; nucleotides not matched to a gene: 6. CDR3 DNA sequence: TGTGCCAGCAGCTTTACCGGGACAGGGGGCTTAGAGACCCAGTACTTC. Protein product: CASSFTGTGGLETQYF. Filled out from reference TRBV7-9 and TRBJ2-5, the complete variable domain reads DTGVSQNPRHKITKRGQNVTFRCDPISEHNRLYWYRQTLGQGPEFLTYFQNEAQLEKSRLLSDRFSAERPKGSFSTLEIQRTEQGDSAMYLCASSFTGTGGLETQYFGPGTRLLVL.

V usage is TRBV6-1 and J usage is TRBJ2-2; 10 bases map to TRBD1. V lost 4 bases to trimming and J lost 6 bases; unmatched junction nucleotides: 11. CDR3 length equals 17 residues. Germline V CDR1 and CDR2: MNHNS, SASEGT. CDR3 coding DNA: TGTGCCAGCAGTGTACCGGGACAGGGGCGCAAGGCCGGGGAGCTGTTTTTT. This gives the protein CASSVPGQGRKAGELFF.

DNA for the CDR3: TGTGCCACCAGCAGAGATTGGCGGGGTAGCACAGATACGCAGTATTTT. Its translation: CATSRDWRGSTDTQYF. This chain uses TRBV15 with TRBJ2-3; D is perhaps TRBD2 (6 bases). Germline values: CDR1 LNHNV, CDR2 YYDKDF (reference sequence). V gave up 0 bases and J gave up 0 bases, with 10 bases separating them. This CDR3 comprises 16 residues.

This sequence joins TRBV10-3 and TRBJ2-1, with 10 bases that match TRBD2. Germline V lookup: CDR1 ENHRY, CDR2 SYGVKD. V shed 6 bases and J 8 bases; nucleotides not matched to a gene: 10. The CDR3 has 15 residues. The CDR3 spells CAISGAGGLGDEQFF. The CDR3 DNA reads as TGTGCCATCAGCGGAGCGGGAGGGCTCGGGGATGAGCAGTTCTTC.

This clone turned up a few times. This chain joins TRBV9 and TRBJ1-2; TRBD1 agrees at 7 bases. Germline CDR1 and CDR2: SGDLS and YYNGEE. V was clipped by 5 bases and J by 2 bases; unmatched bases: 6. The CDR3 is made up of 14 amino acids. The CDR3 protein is CASSKEGQNYGYTF. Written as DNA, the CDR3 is TGTGCCAGCAGTAAAGAGGGACAGAACTATGGCTACACCTTC.

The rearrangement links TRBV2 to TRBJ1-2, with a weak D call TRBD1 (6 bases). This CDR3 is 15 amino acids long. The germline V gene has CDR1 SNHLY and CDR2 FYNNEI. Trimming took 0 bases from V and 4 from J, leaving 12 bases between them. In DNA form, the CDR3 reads TGTGCCAGCAGTGAAGCGCCGGGGGGGCTCTATGGCTACACCTTC. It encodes CASSEAPGGLYGYTF.

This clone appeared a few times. The CDR3 DNA sequence: TGTGCCTGGGGGCTTCCCCCCTACGAGCAGTACTTC. Protein sequence: CAWGLPPYEQYF. V gene TRBV30 combines with J gene TRBJ2-7; D unclear. The germline V gene encodes CDR1 GTSNPN and CDR2 SVGIG (reference sequence). The length of the CDR3 is 12 residues. V was shortened by 5 bases and J by 2 bases, with 10 bases between the two germline ends.

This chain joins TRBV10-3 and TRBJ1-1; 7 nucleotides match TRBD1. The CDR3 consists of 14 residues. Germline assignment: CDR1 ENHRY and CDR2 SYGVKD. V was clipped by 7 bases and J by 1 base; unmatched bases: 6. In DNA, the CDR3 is TGTGCCATCACCGAAAACAGGGGGAACACTGAAGCTTTCTTT. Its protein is CAITENRGNTEAFF.

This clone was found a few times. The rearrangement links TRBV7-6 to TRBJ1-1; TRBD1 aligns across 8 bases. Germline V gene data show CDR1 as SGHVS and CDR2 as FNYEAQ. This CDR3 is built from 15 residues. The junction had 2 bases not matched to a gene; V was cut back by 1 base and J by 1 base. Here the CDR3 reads CASSLVDRGNTEAFF. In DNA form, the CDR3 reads TGTGCCAGCAGCTTAGTAGACAGGGGGAACACTGAAGCTTTCTTT.

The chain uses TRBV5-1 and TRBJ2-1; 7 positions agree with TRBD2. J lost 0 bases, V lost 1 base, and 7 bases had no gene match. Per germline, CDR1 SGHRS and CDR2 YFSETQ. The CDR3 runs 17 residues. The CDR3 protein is CASSLRAGDSSYNEQFF. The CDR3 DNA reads TGCGCCAGCAGCTTGCGTGCGGGGGATAGCTCCTACAATGAGCAGTTCTTC.

The CDR3 protein is CASSYEVSGTSIYEQYF. In DNA form, the CDR3 reads TGTGCCAGCAGCTATGAGGTCTCCGGGACTAGCATCTACGAGCAGTACTTC. This sequence joins TRBV5-4 and TRBJ2-7; 9 positions match TRBD2. Germline lookup yields CDR1 SGHNT and CDR2 YYREEE (reference sequence). CDR3 length equals 17 residues. Unmatched junction bases numbered 13, after V lost 3 bases and J lost 3 bases.

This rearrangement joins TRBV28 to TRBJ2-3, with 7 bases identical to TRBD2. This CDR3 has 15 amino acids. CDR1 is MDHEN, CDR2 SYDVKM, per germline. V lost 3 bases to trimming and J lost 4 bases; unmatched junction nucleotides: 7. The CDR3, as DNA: TGTGCCAGCAGTTTCACGACTAGCATGCCAGATACGCAGTATTTT. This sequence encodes CASSFTTSMPDTQYF.

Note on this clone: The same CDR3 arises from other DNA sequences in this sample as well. The CDR3 DNA sequence: TGTGCCAGCAGCTCCCAGGGAAGCAATCAGCCCCAGCATTTT. It translates to CASSSQGSNQPQHF. This sequence joins TRBV7-9 and TRBJ1-5, with D maybe TRBD1 (5 bases). V lost 4 bases, J lost 1 base, and 8 bases lay in between. The CDR3 totals 14 residues. The germline gives CDR1 SEHNR, CDR2 FQNEAQ (reference sequence).

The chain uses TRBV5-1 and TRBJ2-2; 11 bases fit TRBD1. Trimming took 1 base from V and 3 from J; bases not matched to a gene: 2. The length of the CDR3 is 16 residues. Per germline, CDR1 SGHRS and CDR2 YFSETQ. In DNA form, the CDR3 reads TGCGCCAGCAGCTTGCGGGACAGGGGGGACACCGGGGAGCTGTTTTTT. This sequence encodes CASSLRDRGDTGELFF. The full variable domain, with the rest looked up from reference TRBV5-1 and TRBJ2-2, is KAGVTQTPRYLIKTRGQQVTLSCSPISGHRSVSWYQQTPGQGLQFLFEYFSETQRNKGNFPGRFSGRQFSNSRSEMNVSTLELGDSALYLCASSLRDRGDTGELFFGEGSRLTVL.